The sample holds a few counts of the clone carrying this T cell receptor (beta chain). What it binds is unknown. These data belong to a study of blood T cells in healthy people across ages. This CDR3 is built from 14 residues. Germline V lookup: CDR1 MNHNS, CDR2 SASEGT. V shed 6 bases and J 4 bases; nucleotides not matched to a gene: 7. PCR was performed a second time for roughly 7 to 11 cycles using a sample-barcoded 5' primer and a J-beta primer mix. MiXCR, applied by TCRdb to the 5' RACE reads, yields one record per CDR3 protein. The table shows just under 750,000 distinct CDR3 sequences, with about 20% occurring only once. Caucasian individuals from Russia who were healthy and aged roughly 6 to 100 acted as donors. Points from the study as a whole: Naive T cell percentage showed a strong correlation with the diversity of TCR beta.

The rearrangement joins TRBV6-1 to TRBJ2-3, with 7 bases lining up with TRBD1. What was sequenced was blood. The sequence derives from a man between 70 and 80 years old in good health. CDR3 nucleotides: TGTGCCAGCAGGCGGACAGGTACATCAGATACGCAGTATTTT. This sequence encodes CASRRTGTSDTQYF.